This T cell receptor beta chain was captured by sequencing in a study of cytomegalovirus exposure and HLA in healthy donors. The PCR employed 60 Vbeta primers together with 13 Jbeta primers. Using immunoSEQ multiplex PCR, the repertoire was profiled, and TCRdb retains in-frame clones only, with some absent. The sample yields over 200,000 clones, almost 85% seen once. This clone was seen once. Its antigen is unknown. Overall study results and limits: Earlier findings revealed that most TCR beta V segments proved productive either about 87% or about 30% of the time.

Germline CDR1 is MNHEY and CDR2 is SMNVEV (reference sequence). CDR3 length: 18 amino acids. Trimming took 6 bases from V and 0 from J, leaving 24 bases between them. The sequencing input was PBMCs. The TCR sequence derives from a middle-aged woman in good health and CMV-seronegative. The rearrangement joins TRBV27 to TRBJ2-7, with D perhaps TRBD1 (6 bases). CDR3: CASRRGQDRTLSSYEQYF. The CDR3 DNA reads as TGTGCCAGCAGGAGAGGGCAGGACAGAACTTTGAGCTCCTACGAGCAGTACTTC.